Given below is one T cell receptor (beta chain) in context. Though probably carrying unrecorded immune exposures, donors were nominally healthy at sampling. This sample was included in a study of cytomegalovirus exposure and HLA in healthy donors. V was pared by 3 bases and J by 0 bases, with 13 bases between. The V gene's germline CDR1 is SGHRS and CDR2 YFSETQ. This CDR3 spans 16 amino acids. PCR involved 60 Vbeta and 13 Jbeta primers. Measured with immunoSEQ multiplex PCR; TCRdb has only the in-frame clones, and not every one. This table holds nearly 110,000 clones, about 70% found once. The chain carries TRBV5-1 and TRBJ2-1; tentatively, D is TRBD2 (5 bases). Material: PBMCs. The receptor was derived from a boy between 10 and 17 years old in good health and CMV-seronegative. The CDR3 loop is CASSSQRFSSYNEQFF. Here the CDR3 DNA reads TGCGCCAGCAGCTCCCAGCGGTTTAGCTCCTACAATGAGCAGTTCTTC.